This TCR beta chain is drawn from a study of cytomegalovirus exposure and HLA in healthy donors. Study findings and constraints: Later on, a genetic analysis was performed. It linked a missense variant in DCLRE1C with V- and J-gene trimming of TCR beta. A previous analysis found most TCR beta V segments productive roughly 90% or roughly 30% of the time. Most TCR sequences showed up rarely, but some public TCRs showed up in many donors.

Germline-derived CDR1 and CDR2 are MNHEY and SMNVEV (reference sequence). V dropped 0 bases and J dropped 2 bases, with 11 bases sitting between them. The CDR3 is 15 residues long. This PCR relied on a set of 60 Vbeta primers and 13 Jbeta primers. The table came from immunoSEQ multiplex PCR; TCRdb's copy has only in-frame clones and leaves some out. In the table there are about 190,000 clones, roughly 80% of which are singletons. This clone was found once. Its antigen remains unknown. The V gene is TRBV27, the J gene TRBJ2-7; no firm D call. This clonotype originated in a woman between 25 and 40 years old in good health and CMV-seropositive. Source material: PBMCs. CDR3 DNA sequence: TGTGCCAGCAGTTTATCCCGTCGGTCCCCCTACGAGCAGTACTTC. It codes for CASSLSRRSPYEQYF.